This record looks at one T cell receptor (beta chain) sequence and its context. The PCR contained 60 Vbeta and 13 Jbeta primers. The assay was immunoSEQ multiplex PCR, and TCRdb's table has in-frame clones only and misses some. The top ten clones hold 1.4% of a sample with 80,000 to 100,000 clones, roughly 77% of them seen once. The V and J ends lost 5 bases and 2 bases, in that order; junction bases with no gene match: 8. The V gene's germline CDR1 is MNHEY and CDR2 SMNVEV (reference sequence). This CDR3 region has 16 residues. This entry comes from a study of cytomegalovirus exposure and HLA in healthy donors.

What was sequenced was PBMCs. The TCR comes from a man in his forties in good health and CMV-seronegative. The chain is built from TRBV27 and TRBJ2-1; TRBD2 matches 8 bases. CDR3 sequence reads: CASSTRLAPTYNEQFF. In nucleotides, the CDR3 is TGTGCCAGCAGTACACGACTAGCGCCGACCTACAATGAGCAGTTCTTC.